Given below is one T cell receptor (beta chain) in context. An end of the junction differs from the germline gene, which may be a read error. The CDR3 is 15 residues long. CDR1 and CDR2 (germline): MNHEY, SVGAGI. The source of the sample is a study of T cell repertoires in cytomegalovirus infection. MiXCR, run by TCRdb on the reads, gives a single entry per CDR3 protein. The sample lists under 850,000 distinct CDR3 sequences; 35% to 40% were seen once. The sample was PBMCs. The chain employs TRBV6-5 and TRBJ2-1; TRBD2 agrees at 8 bases. The origin of this receptor is a human donor in good health (CMV status not recorded). Some clones in this sample may be carry-over from other donors' samples. Written as DNA, the CDR3 is TGTGCCAGCAGTACAGCGGGAGCCCCCTACAATGAGCAGTTATTC. As protein: CASSTAGAPYNEQLF.